The rows below give T cell receptor beta chains drawn from one sample of a study of molecular identifiers for immune sequencing clone quantification. MiXCR, applied by TCRdb to the PCR reads, yields one record per CDR3 protein. This table has more than 550,000 distinct CDR3 sequences, about 25% appearing once. Sequencing input: naive CD8+ T cells from blood, with Jurkat cell RNA spiked in. The receptors derive from a human donor in good health. Some libraries in this study had Jurkat cell RNA spiked in. The CDR3 runs from the conserved cysteine through the conserved F or W. Each record gives: CDR3 protein, CDR3 DNA, D gene, J gene, V gene, clone size. A D gene is named only where the DNA matches it firmly. Clone size is stated in some rows and not others, as once, few, many or a class when expanded.

CDR3 protein: CASSLLRHPQWAQYF; CDR3 DNA: TGTGCCAGCAGCTTATTACGACACCCCCAATGGGCCCAGTACTTC; D gene: NA; J gene: TRBJ2-5; V gene: TRBV7-6; clone size: many
CDR3 protein: CASSYGTGREAFF; CDR3 DNA: TGTGCCAGCAGTTACGGGACAGGGCGTGAAGCTTTCTTT; D gene: TRBD1; J gene: TRBJ1-1; V gene: TRBV6-5; clone size: few
CDR3 protein: CASSLVTDRVNTEAFF; CDR3 DNA: TGTGCCAGCAGCTTAGTCACGGACAGGGTGAACACTGAAGCTTTCTTT; D gene: TRBD1; J gene: TRBJ1-1; V gene: TRBV7-6; clone size: many
CDR3 protein: CASSVSPTGGEQYF; CDR3 DNA: TGTGCCAGCAGCGTTTCCCCCACTGGAGGGGAGCAGTACTTC; D gene: NA; J gene: TRBJ2-7; V gene: TRBV9; clone size: NA
CDR3 protein: CASSQDQVWTSGSPHREQYF; CDR3 DNA: TGCGCCAGCAGCCAAGATCAGGTATGGACTAGCGGGTCCCCACACCGCGAGCAGTACTTC; D gene: TRBD2; J gene: TRBJ2-7; V gene: TRBV4-1; clone size: NA
CDR3 protein: CASSLEGVNFGGELFF; CDR3 DNA: TGTGCCAGCAGCTTAGAGGGGGTCAACTTCGGCGGGGAGCTGTTTTTT; D gene: NA; J gene: TRBJ2-2; V gene: TRBV7-6; clone size: NA
CDR3 protein: CASSREKRVRTDTQYF; CDR3 DNA: TGTGCCAGCAGCCGAGAAAAGCGGGTGCGCACAGATACGCAGTATTTT; D gene: NA; J gene: TRBJ2-3; V gene: TRBV3-1; clone size: NA
CDR3 protein: CASSLESNTGELFF; CDR3 DNA: TGTGCCAGCAGCTTAGAATCGAACACCGGGGAGCTGTTTTTT; D gene: NA; J gene: TRBJ2-2; V gene: TRBV7-9; clone size: few
CDR3 protein: CASSPIDGAREQYF; CDR3 DNA: TGTGCCAGCAGTCCAATCGACGGGGCTAGAGAGCAGTACTTC; D gene: NA; J gene: TRBJ2-7; V gene: TRBV6-5; clone size: few
CDR3 protein: CASRSDEASYEQYF; CDR3 DNA: TGTGCCAGCCGCTCCGATGAGGCCTCCTACGAGCAGTACTTC; D gene: NA; J gene: TRBJ2-7; V gene: TRBV6-5; clone size: NA
CDR3 protein: CASSFDGFDGYTF; CDR3 DNA: TGTGCCAGCAGCTTTGACGGTTTCGATGGCTACACCTTC; D gene: NA; J gene: TRBJ1-2; V gene: TRBV5-5; clone size: NA
CDR3 protein: CASSGHLSSGANVLTF; CDR3 DNA: TGTGCCAGCAGTGGACACTTGAGCTCTGGGGCCAACGTCCTGACTTTC; D gene: NA; J gene: TRBJ2-6; V gene: TRBV27; clone size: few
CDR3 protein: CASSYGTWSNQPQHF; CDR3 DNA: TGTGCCAGCAGTTACGGGACGTGGAGCAATCAGCCCCAGCATTTT; D gene: NA; J gene: TRBJ1-5; V gene: TRBV6-2/TRBV6-3; clone size: few
CDR3 protein: CASSLALGVSDEQYF; CDR3 DNA: TGTGCCAGCAGTTTGGCGTTGGGGGTTTCCGACGAGCAGTACTTC; D gene: NA; J gene: TRBJ2-7; V gene: TRBV27; clone size: few
CDR3 protein: CASSSRTRAGTDTQYF; CDR3 DNA: TGTGCCAGCAGCTCCCGGACCCGGGCGGGCACAGATACGCAGTATTTT; D gene: NA; J gene: TRBJ2-3; V gene: TRBV11-3; clone size: NA
CDR3 protein: CASSPGTGVRIYGYIF; CDR3 DNA: TGTGCCAGCAGTCCCGGGACAGGGGTACGAATCTATGGCTACATCTTC; D gene: TRBD1; J gene: TRBJ1-2; V gene: TRBV2; clone size: NA
CDR3 protein: CASSPPLSSYEQYF; CDR3 DNA: TGTGCCAGCTCACCACCACTTAGCTCCTACGAGCAGTACTTC; D gene: NA; J gene: TRBJ2-7; V gene: TRBV18; clone size: many
CDR3 protein: CTSSLNGFRSDTEAFF; CDR3 DNA: TGTACCAGCAGTTTAAATGGCTTCAGGTCTGACACTGAAGCTTTCTTT; D gene: NA; J gene: TRBJ1-1; V gene: TRBV27; clone size: NA
CDR3 protein: CASSQDWGAFYEQYF; CDR3 DNA: TGTGCCAGCAGCCAAGATTGGGGGGCGTTCTACGAGCAGTACTTC; D gene: NA; J gene: TRBJ2-7; V gene: TRBV3-1; clone size: few
CDR3 protein: CASSIFFAEQFF; CDR3 DNA: TGTGCCAGTAGTATTTTCTTCGCGGAGCAGTTCTTC; D gene: NA; J gene: TRBJ2-1; V gene: TRBV19; clone size: few
CDR3 protein: CACNSPRGVDTQYF; CDR3 DNA: TGTGCCTGCAACAGCCCTAGAGGTGTAGATACGCAGTATTTT; D gene: NA; J gene: TRBJ2-3; V gene: TRBV30; clone size: few
CDR3 protein: CASSQDLRETQYF; CDR3 DNA: TGTGCCAGCAGCCAAGATCTCCGAGAGACCCAGTACTTC; D gene: NA; J gene: TRBJ2-5; V gene: TRBV3-1; clone size: NA
CDR3 protein: CASSQDPRRVGYEQYF; CDR3 DNA: TGCGCCAGCAGCCAAGATCCGCGCAGAGTCGGTTACGAGCAGTACTTC; D gene: NA; J gene: TRBJ2-7; V gene: TRBV4-1; clone size: many
CDR3 protein: CASSLREAAYEQYF; CDR3 DNA: TGTGCCAGTAGTTTGCGGGAGGCGGCCTACGAGCAGTACTTC; D gene: TRBD2; J gene: TRBJ2-7; V gene: TRBV19; clone size: few
CDR3 protein: CASSQGRADTEAFF; CDR3 DNA: TGCGCCAGCAGCCAAGGACGAGCGGACACTGAAGCTTTCTTT; D gene: NA; J gene: TRBJ1-1; V gene: TRBV4-1; clone size: NA